These 28 T cell receptor beta chains were sequenced from one sample in a study of blood T cells in healthy people across ages. Through a sample-barcoded 5' primer and a J-beta primer mix, a second PCR was run for roughly 7 to 11 cycles. TCRdb re-analysed the 5' RACE reads in MiXCR, keeping a single row per CDR3 protein. The repertoire holds 600,000 to 800,000 distinct CDR3 sequences, with about 21% as singletons. Material for sequencing was blood. These receptors were taken from a man aged 65-85 years in good health.

Details on this clonotype: A much larger clone lies one base from this, so it may be a read error. J is TRBJ2-5 and V is TRBV28; D may be TRBD1 (6 bases). The V gene's germline CDR1 is MDHEN and CDR2 SYDVKM. There are 14 residues in the CDR3. V was clipped by 6 bases and J by 0 bases, with 11 bases between them. The CDR3 bases are TGTGCCAGCAGCTCAGGGACATACCAAGAGACCCAGTACTTC. This codes for CASSSGTYQETQYF. Using reference TRBV28 and TRBJ2-5 for the parts outside the CDR3, the full variable domain is DVKVTQSSRYLVKRTGEKVFLECVQDMDHENMFWYRQDPGLGLRLIYFSYDVKMKEKGDIPEGYSVSREKKERFSLILESASTNQTSMYLCASSSGTYQETQYFGPGTRLLVL.

This chain joins TRBV20-1 and TRBJ2-1; 9 bases are a match to TRBD2. The CDR3 totals 17 residues. V lost 1 base to trimming and J lost 1 base; unmatched junction nucleotides: 8. Germline CDR1 reads DFQATT; CDR2 reads SNEGSKA (reference sequence). CDR3 region: CSARGGLAGSSYNEQFF. For the CDR3, the DNA is TGCAGTGCTAGAGGGGGTCTAGCGGGAAGTTCCTACAATGAGCAGTTCTTC.

This sequence joins TRBV11-2 and TRBJ2-7; D is perhaps TRBD2 (7 bases). The assigned J gene may be wrong: the sequence end matches TRBJ2-1 better. The CDR3 length is 16 residues. CDR1 SGHAT and CDR2 FQNNGV come from the germline V gene. CDR3 amino acids: CASSSRGRGGYLEQFF. The CDR3, as DNA: TGTGCCAGCAGCTCCAGAGGGAGGGGGGGGTATCTTGAGCAGTTCTTC.

The chain links TRBV21-1 to TRBJ2-7; TRBD2 is the table's D call, not checked against the DNA. TRBV21-1 constitutes a pseudogene. This CDR3 comprises 15 residues. CDR3 sequence: CASSKGGGRSYEQYF. The CDR3 nucleotides read TGTGCCAGCAGCAAAGGTGGCGGGAGGAGCTACGAGCAGTACTTC.

This chain connects TRBV14 to TRBJ2-5, with D possibly being TRBD2 (6 bases). The CDR3 consists of 14 residues. The germline V and J ends were trimmed by 1 base and 9 bases, with 15 bases remaining between them. Germline CDR1 is SGHDN and CDR2 is FVKESK. CDR3 residues: CASSQGREVMAQYF. CDR3 in DNA: TGTGCCAGCAGCCAAGGCAGGGAGGTAATGGCCCAGTACTTC.

This clonotype occurred a few times. The chain couples TRBV2 to TRBJ2-3, with D tentatively TRBD2 (5 bases). V dropped 3 bases and J dropped 2 bases, with 9 bases sitting between them. CDR3 size: 14 residues. CDR1 is SNHLY and CDR2 is FYNNEI in the germline V gene. CDR3 sequence reads: CASSDFSDTDTQYF. In DNA, the CDR3 is TGTGCCAGCAGTGATTTTAGCGACACAGATACGCAGTATTTT.

Only a few counts were recorded for this clonotype. The chain is built from TRBV12-3 or TRBV12-4 and TRBJ2-5; D might be TRBD2 (6 bases). The V and J ends lost 2 bases and 5 bases respectively, with 12 bases between them. This CDR3 has 14 amino acids. Written as DNA, the CDR3 is TGTGCCAGCAGTTTACCCGGGACTGGGGAGACCCAGTACTTC. Translated: CASSLPGTGETQYF.

In this sample, this clonotype turned up once. The chain carries TRBV2 and TRBJ2-7, with 9 bases aligning to TRBD1. The V segment lost 5 bases and the J segment 5 bases; nucleotides outside the gene matches: 10. This CDR3 is 15 amino acids long. Germline lookup yields CDR1 SNHLY and CDR2 FYNNEI. CDR3 sequence: CASSNAGTGRHEQYF. CDR3 coding DNA: TGTGCCAGCAGTAATGCCGGGACAGGGCGTCACGAGCAGTACTTC.

The chain joins TRBV7-9 to TRBJ2-7; perhaps TRBD1 as D (6 bases). Germline V gene lookup returns CDR1 SEHNR and CDR2 FQNEAQ (reference sequence). The V end lost 1 base, the J end lost 2 bases, and 18 bases lay between the germline ends. This CDR3 spans 17 amino acids. The CDR3 here is CASSLGLRQGFTYEQYF. CDR3 in DNA: TGTGCCAGCAGCTTAGGACTGAGGCAGGGGTTTACCTACGAGCAGTACTTC.

V and J are TRBV5-6 and TRBJ2-2, with TRBD2 matching 7 bases. V shed 7 bases, J shed 4 bases, and the junction held 10 bases outside the gene matches. The CDR3 spans 15 residues. Germline V gene lookup returns CDR1 SGHDT and CDR2 YYEEEE. DNA for the CDR3: TGTGCCAGCCAACTCGGGGGAGGGATCACCGGGGAGCTGTTTTTT. This sequence encodes CASQLGGGITGELFF.

In its sample, this clonotype was seen a few times. The DNA for the CDR3 is TGCAGCGCCCGATTCGGGGTACTTAGCACAGATACGCAGTATTTT. Its translation: CSARFGVLSTDTQYF. This chain joins TRBV29-1 and TRBJ2-3; TRBD2 might be the D (5 bases). Trimming took off 7 bases at V and 0 bases at J, with 17 bases between the two ends. Germline loops: CDR1 SQVTM, CDR2 ANQGSEA. The CDR3 has 15 residues.

J is TRBJ1-1 and V is TRBV7-8; D is possibly TRBD1 (6 bases). Germline lookup yields CDR1 SGHVS and CDR2 FQNEAQ. The CDR3 sequence is 16 residues long. Trimming removed 5 bases from V and 2 bases from J, with 18 bases in between. CDR3 loop: CASSPQTPGANTEAFF. The DNA of the CDR3 is TGTGCCAGCAGCCCACAAACTCCGGGGGCAAACACTGAAGCTTTCTTT.

This clonotype was detected only a few times. The chain is built from TRBV29-1 and TRBJ2-1, with TRBD1 as a possible D gene (7 bases). Germline V lookup: CDR1 SQVTM, CDR2 ANQGSEA. Trimming took off 4 bases at V and 10 bases at J, with 11 bases between the two ends. The CDR3 consists of 11 residues. As DNA, the CDR3 is TGCAGCGTTGGGACAGGACTAGAGCAGTTCTTC. Protein sequence: CSVGTGLEQFF.

V usage is TRBV7-8 and J usage is TRBJ2-1; 10 bases match TRBD1. Per germline, CDR1 SGHVS and CDR2 FQNEAQ. V was pared by 5 bases and J by 8 bases, with 12 bases of the junction left unmatched. This CDR3 spans 16 amino acids. This CDR3 reads CASSLEPGTGADEQFF. DNA for the CDR3: TGTGCCAGCAGCCTTGAACCCGGGACAGGGGCCGATGAGCAGTTCTTC.

V and J are TRBV20-1 and TRBJ1-5; 7 bases match TRBD1. CDR1 is DFQATT, CDR2 SNEGSKA, per germline (reference sequence). V trimming: 1 base; J trimming: 3 bases; junction bases outside the gene matches: 6. The CDR3 sequence is 15 residues long. Here the CDR3 reads CSARAPTGSNQPQHF. CDR3 DNA sequence: TGCAGTGCTAGAGCCCCGACAGGGTCCAATCAGCCCCAGCATTTT.

This clonotype was counted only a few times. The junction does not match germline at one end; this may be a read error. J is TRBJ2-3 and V is TRBV12-3 or TRBV12-4, with 9 bases matching TRBD2. The CDR3 is made up of 14 amino acids. CDR3 protein: CASSSGTSIDTQYF. In DNA form, the CDR3 reads TGTGCCAGCAGTTCCGGGACTAGCATAGATACGCAGTATTTT.

This clonotype was seen a few times. The rearrangement uses TRBV9 and TRBJ1-6; possibly TRBD1 for D (5 bases). Germline lookup yields CDR1 SGDLS and CDR2 YYNGEE. The length of the CDR3 is 14 residues. Between the trimmed V and J ends, which lost 2 bases and 8 bases, there was a span of 11 bases. CDR3 bases: TGTGCCAGCAGCGTTGGGGGGGGTGATTCACCCCTCCACTTT. It specifies CASSVGGGDSPLHF.

V gene TRBV6-4 combines with J gene TRBJ1-1; TRBD1 aligns across 8 bases. V shed 5 bases and J 5 bases; nucleotides not matched to a gene: 7. In germline, CDR1 is MRHNA, CDR2 SNTAGT. The CDR3 spans 14 residues. DNA for the CDR3: TGTGCCAGCAGTCACCCGGACAGGGAGACTGAAGCTTTCTTT. Protein product: CASSHPDRETEAFF.

The chain recombines TRBV29-1 with TRBJ2-3; 8 bases agree with TRBD2. Germline CDR1 SQVTM, CDR2 ANQGSEA. With 4 bases clipped from V and 2 bases from J, the junction kept 2 bases outside the gene matches. CDR3 size: 13 residues. The CDR3 loop is CSVVAGFTDTQYF. CDR3 DNA sequence: TGCAGCGTTGTAGCGGGATTCACAGATACGCAGTATTTT.

The V and J genes are TRBV28 and TRBJ1-2, with D perhaps TRBD1 (6 bases). V was shortened by 1 base and J by 4 bases, with 16 bases between the two germline ends. CDR3 length: 16 amino acids. CDR1 is MDHEN, CDR2 SYDVKM, per germline. Here the CDR3 DNA reads TGTGCCAGCAGTTTATCAGAACAGGGACTTGGCTATGGCTACACCTTC. As protein: CASSLSEQGLGYGYTF.

This clonotype occurred a few times. The rearrangement joins TRBV5-1 to TRBJ1-1; 11 nucleotides align to TRBD1. The germline gives CDR1 SGHRS, CDR2 YFSETQ. Trimming at V came to 4 bases and at J to 1 base, leaving 9 bases not matched to a gene. There are 17 residues in the CDR3. Here the CDR3 DNA reads TGCGCCAGCAGCCCGGGGACAGGGGGAGGGCGGAACACTGAAGCTTTCTTT. This codes for CASSPGTGGGRNTEAFF.

V usage is TRBV19 and J usage is TRBJ1-1, with unresolved D. The V gene's germline CDR1 is LNHDA and CDR2 SQIVND (reference sequence). CDR3 length: 13 amino acids. V lost 9 bases to trimming and J lost 0 bases, with 11 bases between them. The CDR3 is CASRWHVNTEAFF. The CDR3 region has the DNA TGTGCCAGCCGTTGGCATGTGAACACTGAAGCTTTCTTT.

As for this clonotype: A much larger clone sits a single nucleotide away, making a read error possible. The chain is built from TRBV14 and TRBJ2-7, with D perhaps matching TRBD1 (6 bases). CDR3 length equals 13 residues. Looked up from germline, CDR1 is SGHDN and CDR2 is FVKESK. The CDR3 reads CASSYLRGYEQHF. The CDR3 coding sequence is TGTGCCAGCAGTTACCTGAGGGGGTACGAGCAGCACTTC.

The V call is TRBV19, the J call TRBJ1-5; D is unresolved. V lost 8 bases and J lost 7, with 12 bases in between. The CDR3 consists of 12 residues. Germline V CDR1 and CDR2: LNHDA, SQIVND (reference sequence). Here the CDR3 reads CASLEGRQPQHF. For the CDR3, the DNA is TGTGCCAGTTTAGAAGGGCGGCAGCCCCAGCATTTT.

There are a few counts of this clonotype. The chain carries TRBV3-1 and TRBJ2-5; D is unclear. Deletions cut 5 bases from V and 1 base from J, with 14 bases between. There are 15 residues in the CDR3. CDR1 is LGHDT and CDR2 is YNNKEL in the germline V gene (reference sequence). CDR3 sequence (DNA): TGTGCCAGCAGCAAGCAAAAGGGTTTCCAAGAGACCCAGTACTTC. Its protein is CASSKQKGFQETQYF.

The CDR3 region has the DNA TGTGCCACCAGCGTGGGGGGCTCCTACGAGCAGTACTTC. Translation gives CATSVGGSYEQYF. The chain is built from TRBV15 and TRBJ2-7; a weak D match, TRBD2 (6 bases). The germline V gene has CDR1 LNHNV and CDR2 YYDKDF (reference sequence). The CDR3 sequence is 13 residues long. V was pared by 5 bases and J by 0 bases, with 8 bases between.

The chain recombines TRBV28 with TRBJ2-7, with TRBD2 as a possible D gene (6 bases). V was shortened by 10 bases and J by 1 base, with 20 bases between the two germline ends. Germline CDR1 reads MDHEN; CDR2 reads SYDVKM. This CDR3 comprises 15 residues. The CDR3 DNA sequence: TGTGCCACCGACGTTGACGGGGGAAGGTCCTACGAGCAGTACTTC. It specifies CATDVDGGRSYEQYF.

The J gene is TRBJ2-1, the V gene TRBV9; D is possibly TRBD1 (5 bases). The DNA end favors TRBJ2-7, so the J call may be wrong. The CDR3 loop spans 13 amino acids. The germline gives CDR1 SGDLS, CDR2 YYNGEE. Here the CDR3 DNA reads TGTGCCAGGGGTCCAGGGTCCACCGTCGAGCAGTACTTC. The encoded protein is CARGPGSTVEQYF.